These 10 T cell receptor beta chains originate from one sample sequenced in a study of shared clonotypes between healthy human individuals. Assay used: immunoSEQ multiplex PCR; TCRdb lists only in-frame clones, some missing. Here the sample spans approximately 460,000 clones, over 60% being singletons. Sequenced material: PBMCs. All receptors come from a woman in her thirties or forties in good health. Some clones in this sample may be carry-over from other donors' samples.

The chain is built from TRBV28 and TRBJ2-1, with TRBD2 matching 10 bases. After removal of 6 bases from V and 6 bases from J, the junction contained 8 bases not matched to a gene. The CDR3 is 15 amino acids. Germline V CDR1 and CDR2: MDHEN, SYDVKM. CDR3 nucleotide sequence: TGTGCCAGCAGCCTGAGCGGGAGGGTTCGCAATGAGCAGTTCTTC. Translated: CASSLSGRVRNEQFF.

The chain employs TRBV28 and TRBJ1-1; no definite D call. The V end was cut by 7 bases, the J end by 0 bases, with 9 bases between. The CDR3 loop spans 13 amino acids. CDR1 and CDR2 (germline): MDHEN, SYDVKM. CDR3 region: CASIGVVNTEAFF. The CDR3 DNA sequence: TGTGCCAGCATTGGTGTCGTGAACACTGAAGCTTTCTTT.

The CDR3 DNA sequence: TGTGCCAGCAGTGACGTCGGGACTTTTAGACTAGCGGGGATCTACAATGAGCAGTTCTTC. Translating it yields CASSDVGTFRLAGIYNEQFF. The chain links TRBV6-4 to TRBJ2-1, with 11 bases that match TRBD2. J was trimmed by 3 bases and V by 2 bases; bases with no gene match: 15. This CDR3 spans 20 amino acids. CDR1 MRHNA and CDR2 SNTAGT come from the germline V gene.

V gene TRBV10-1 combines with J gene TRBJ2-7; 11 bases are a match to TRBD2. The V segment lost 11 bases and the J segment 4 bases; nucleotides outside the gene matches: 16. Germline loops: CDR1 WNHNN, CDR2 SYGVQD (reference sequence). The CDR3 covers 16 residues. The CDR3 is CAPRGVIAGGRYEQYF. The CDR3, as DNA: TGCGCCCCACGGGGGGTAATAGCGGGAGGGCGGTACGAGCAGTACTTC.

V is TRBV30 and J is TRBJ2-1; 12 bases are a match to TRBD2. The CDR3 is 13 residues long. With V trimmed by 0 bases and J by 14 bases, 5 bases remained unmatched. Germline-derived CDR1 and CDR2 are GTSNPN and SVGIG (reference sequence). Here the CDR3 DNA reads TGTGCCTGGAGTGTCCTAGCGGGAGGGCAGGAGTTCTTC. Translated, it gives CAWSVLAGGQEFF.

The rearrangement joins TRBV5-1 to TRBJ1-1, with unresolved D. Germline loops: CDR1 SGHRS, CDR2 YFSETQ. The V and J ends lost 0 bases and 0 bases respectively, with 9 bases between them. The CDR3 is made up of 15 amino acids. CDR3 region: CASSLGQRVNTEAFF. The CDR3 DNA reads TGCGCCAGCAGCTTGGGGCAGCGTGTGAACACTGAAGCTTTCTTT.

The rearrangement joins TRBV27 to TRBJ2-7; 10 positions agree with TRBD1. Germline V gene sequence: CDR1 MNHEY, CDR2 SMNVEV (reference sequence). V shed 6 bases and J 3 bases; nucleotides not matched to a gene: 8. The CDR3 has 15 residues. CDR3 residues: CASSRQGQGFYEQYF. CDR3 DNA sequence: TGTGCCAGCAGCCGACAGGGACAGGGGTTCTACGAGCAGTACTTC.

The J gene is TRBJ1-5, the V gene TRBV28; 8 bases align to TRBD1. Trimming removed 6 bases from V and 0 bases from J; junction bases left unmatched: 10. CDR3 length: 17 residues. Germline V gene sequence: CDR1 MDHEN, CDR2 SYDVKM. This chain's CDR3 is CASSPDRATYSNQPQHF. In DNA form, the CDR3 reads TGTGCCAGCAGCCCGGACAGGGCGACGTATAGCAATCAGCCCCAGCATTTT.

This clone appeared a few times. The V and J genes are TRBV11-2 and TRBJ2-1, with 10 nucleotides matching TRBD2. The CDR3 covers 17 residues. The J segment lost 3 bases and the V segment lost 0 bases, leaving 5 bases of the junction unmatched. Per the germline V gene, CDR1 is SGHAT and CDR2 is FQNNGV. The CDR3 DNA reads as TGTGCCAGCAGCTTAGATTCTGGGACTAGCGACTACAATGAGCAGTTCTTC. It is translated as CASSLDSGTSDYNEQFF.

The chain uses TRBV28 and TRBJ2-7; 8 bases match TRBD2. The CDR3 is made up of 15 amino acids. Trimming removed 6 bases from V and 5 bases from J; junction bases left unmatched: 12. Germline V CDR1 and CDR2: MDHEN, SYDVKM. DNA for the CDR3: TGTGCCAGCAGCATAAACGGGAGGGCCGCTAACGAGCAGTACTTC. This sequence encodes CASSINGRAANEQYF.